This T cell receptor (beta chain) was sequenced during a study of beta chain features in type 1 diabetes. General observations from the study: Shorter TCRB CDR3s, moderately but significantly so, marked every one of the four CD4+ subsets in Type 1 diabetes patients.

Concerning this clone: Its matching antigen is unknown.

Expressed TCRB transcripts got sequenced, as all isolated RNA was reverse transcribed. Using immunoSEQ multiplex PCR, the repertoire was profiled, and TCRdb retains in-frame clones only, with some absent. The table shows 300,000 or so clones, with 14% occurring only once. CDR1 and CDR2 from the germline V gene are KGHSH and LQKENI. The CDR3 covers 17 residues. Unmatched junction bases numbered 10, after V lost 4 bases and J lost 7 bases. The chain has TRBV18 and TRBJ2-1; 13 positions agree with TRBD2. The sequenced sample was naive CD4+ T cells from blood. The sequence came from a man younger than 40 with type 1 diabetes. Written as DNA, the CDR3 is TGTGCCAGCTCACTATCCTCCGGGACTAGCGGGAAGAATGAGCAGTTCTTC. Translation gives CASSLSSGTSGKNEQFF.